One sample yielded the 8 T cell receptor beta chains listed below, sequenced in a study of T cells in localized non-small cell lung cancer. TCRdb's copy holds only in-frame clones and misses some; the assay was immunoSEQ multiplex PCR. This sample has approximately 32,000 clones, with around 79% found just once. The source material was peripheral blood, sampled before any cancer treatment. Receptors were obtained from a male donor at least 60 years old with stage III squamous cell lung carcinoma.

Only a few counts were recorded for this clone. This chain joins TRBV20-1 and TRBJ2-5; D not resolved. Germline V gene sequence: CDR1 DFQATT, CDR2 SNEGSKA (reference sequence). This CDR3 is built from 11 residues. Trimming took off 1 base at V and 9 bases at J, with 9 bases between the two ends. The CDR3 nucleotides read TGCAGTGCTAGAGTATCAGAAGCCCAGTACTTC. This gives the protein CSARVSEAQYF.

V gene TRBV6-5 combines with J gene TRBJ1-3; tentative D call: TRBD1 (5 bases). This CDR3 has 15 residues. Germline lookup yields CDR1 MNHEY and CDR2 SVGAGI. The ends were cut back, 2 bases at V and 2 bases at J, with 10 bases in the middle. The CDR3 coding sequence is TGTGCCAGCAGTTACCAGGGTACTACTGGAAACACCATATATTTT. Protein: CASSYQGTTGNTIYF.

The chain joins TRBV5-1 to TRBJ1-2; 8 nucleotides match TRBD1. The germline CDR1 and CDR2 sequences are SGHRS and YFSETQ. V dropped 0 bases and J dropped 8; count of bases not matched to a gene: 6. This CDR3 has 14 amino acids. The CDR3 loop reads CASSLAGTGGGYTF. The CDR3 DNA is TGCGCCAGCAGCTTGGCCGGGACAGGAGGAGGCTACACCTTC.

J is TRBJ1-5 and V is TRBV15; D might be TRBD1 (6 bases). This CDR3 has 15 amino acids. The germline V and J ends were trimmed by 4 bases and 1 base, with 11 bases remaining between them. Germline V gene lookup returns CDR1 LNHNV and CDR2 YYDKDF (reference sequence). The CDR3 region has the DNA TGTGCCACCAGCAAGGGGGTGGTAAGCAATCAGCCCCAGCATTTT. It translates to CATSKGVVSNQPQHF.

This clone has just one count. The chain joins TRBV19 to TRBJ1-1; possibly TRBD1 for D (5 bases). The CDR3 contains 16 residues. V dropped 7 bases and J dropped 0 bases, with 18 bases sitting between them. Germline V gene sequence: CDR1 LNHDA, CDR2 SQIVND (reference sequence). The CDR3 coding sequence is TGTGCCAGTACCGTTCGGACACATGGAATGAACACTGAAGCTTTCTTT. Amino acids: CASTVRTHGMNTEAFF.

The CDR3 region is CASSSAGGEGYTF. DNA of the CDR3: TGCGCCAGCAGCTCGGCCGGCGGGGAGGGCTACACCTTC. This chain connects TRBV5-1 to TRBJ1-2; no clear D gene. The CDR3 is 13 amino acids. V dropped 3 bases and J dropped 8 bases, with 14 bases sitting between them. From germline, CDR1 is SGHRS and CDR2 YFSETQ.

This clone was counted only a few times. The J gene is TRBJ1-5, the V gene TRBV29-1; TRBD1 might be the D (5 bases). CDR3 length equals 12 residues. Germline V gene lookup returns CDR1 SQVTM and CDR2 ANQGSEA. Trimming pared 5 bases from V and 3 bases from J, leaving 8 bases between. For the CDR3, the DNA is TGCAGCGTTAGAGGACACAATCAGCCCCAGCATTTT. It codes for CSVRGHNQPQHF.

The chain joins TRBV5-5 to TRBJ2-2; TRBD2 might be the D (5 bases). Trimming shortened V by 1 base and J by 10 bases, and 14 bases separated the two germline ends. Per germline, CDR1 SGHKS and CDR2 YYEKEE (reference sequence). The CDR3 loop spans 14 amino acids. CDR3 protein: CASSLRPDYQELFF. The CDR3 DNA reads as TGTGCCAGCAGCTTGCGCCCAGACTACCAGGAGCTGTTTTTT.